These 27 T cell receptor beta chains came from one sample sequenced in a study of T cells in tuberculosis. Some clones are missing from TCRdb's copy, which holds only in-frame ones; the method was immunoSEQ multiplex PCR. The sample has around 35,000 clones, almost 95% seen once; the top ten hold roughly an eighth. Sequencing was done on a sample of PBMCs. These receptor sequences come from a donor aged 10-29 years with latent tuberculosis or without tuberculosis infection. Some clones in this sample may be carry-over from other donors' samples.

The chain employs TRBV10-1 and TRBJ1-2, with unresolved D. V shed 2 bases and J shed 8 bases, with 15 bases lying between them. Germline V gene sequence: CDR1 WNHNN, CDR2 SYGVQD (reference sequence). The CDR3 totals 14 residues. CDR3 protein: CASSETDRRRGYTF. The CDR3 DNA reads TGCGCCAGCAGTGAGACCGACCGGCGGAGGGGCTACACCTTC.

The V and J genes are TRBV6-5 and TRBJ1-5; D might be TRBD1 (6 bases). The CDR3 loop spans 13 amino acids. V was clipped by 8 bases and J by 6 bases, with 14 bases between them. From germline, CDR1 is MNHEY and CDR2 SVGAGI. The CDR3 here is CASAQDSFQPQHF. The CDR3 DNA reads as TGTGCCAGCGCTCAGGACAGCTTTCAGCCCCAGCATTTT.

The chain employs TRBV27 and TRBJ2-6; TRBD1 is a possible D gene (6 bases). The V and J ends lost 0 bases and 2 bases respectively, with 11 bases between them. Looked up from germline, CDR1 is MNHEY and CDR2 is SMNVEV (reference sequence). The CDR3 spans 17 residues. CDR3 sequence: CASSLSGGLTGANVLTF. CDR3 nucleotide sequence: TGTGCCAGCAGTTTATCAGGGGGTTTAACTGGGGCCAACGTCCTGACTTTC.

The J gene is TRBJ1-4, the V gene TRBV6-5; TRBD1 matches 9 bases. V was pared by 6 bases and J by 5 bases, with 1 base of the junction left unmatched. Germline assignment: CDR1 MNHEY and CDR2 SVGAGI. The CDR3 has 13 residues. The CDR3 reads CASRTGGNEKLFF. CDR3 DNA: TGTGCCAGCAGGACAGGGGGGAATGAAAAACTGTTTTTT.

The genes are TRBV5-1 and TRBJ1-1; no clear D. The CDR3 runs to 15 residues. Between the trimmed V and J ends, which lost 0 bases and 5 bases, there was a span of 14 bases. Germline loops: CDR1 SGHRS, CDR2 YFSETQ. Written as DNA, the CDR3 is TGCGCCAGCAGCTTGGGAGGTCCGGATAAGACTGAAGCTTTCTTT. This encodes CASSLGGPDKTEAFF.

The rearrangement joins TRBV11-2 to TRBJ1-2; 10 bases map to TRBD1. Germline CDR1 SGHAT, CDR2 FQNNGV. This CDR3 is built from 14 residues. Losses at the gene ends were 5 bases for V and 2 bases for J; bases not matched to a gene: 2. In DNA, the CDR3 is TGTGCCAGCAGCCGGACAGGGGGAAACTATGGCTACACCTTC. Amino acid sequence: CASSRTGGNYGYTF.

The chain uses TRBV5-5 and TRBJ1-4, with a tentative D call TRBD1 (6 bases). Looked up from germline, CDR1 is SGHKS and CDR2 is YYEKEE (reference sequence). With 2 bases removed from V and 8 bases from J, the gap between germline ends came to 19 bases. CDR3 size: 16 residues. The CDR3 spells CASSLPGHTTVEKLFF. The CDR3 coding sequence is TGTGCCAGCAGCTTACCGGGACATACCACCGTAGAAAAACTGTTTTTT.

The gene calls are TRBV6-6 and TRBJ2-3; a possible D gene is TRBD2 (5 bases). V was cut by 6 bases and J by 2 bases, with 9 bases left in between. CDR3 size: 13 residues. CDR1 and CDR2 (germline): MNHNY, SVGAGI (reference sequence). The CDR3 nucleotides read TGTGCCAGCAGCCGCCGGGACACAGATACGCAGTATTTT. Its translation: CASSRRDTDTQYF.

The rearrangement links TRBV15 to TRBJ1-5; 12 nucleotides align to TRBD1. The V segment lost 7 bases and the J segment 5 bases; nucleotides outside the gene matches: 12. Germline assignment: CDR1 LNHNV and CDR2 YYDKDF (reference sequence). The length of the CDR3 is 17 residues. The CDR3, as DNA: TGTGCCACCACCTCGGGACAGGGGGCTTTTGGCGATCAGCCCCAGCATTTT. Its translation: CATTSGQGAFGDQPQHF.

DNA of the CDR3: TGTGCCAGCAGCACCGGGACAGGGGGATTTCCGCCCCAGCATTTT. Encoded protein: CASSTGTGGFPPQHF. The V and J genes are TRBV2 and TRBJ1-5, with 11 bases identical to TRBD1. Germline-derived CDR1 and CDR2 are SNHLY and FYNNEI. CDR3 length equals 15 residues. V gave up 6 bases and J gave up 9 bases; unmatched junction bases: 10.

This rearrangement joins TRBV5-6 to TRBJ2-3, with 15 bases aligning to TRBD2. Germline CDR1 reads SGHDT; CDR2 reads YYEEEE. V was clipped by 4 bases and J by 1 base; unmatched bases: 7. CDR3 length equals 18 residues. This CDR3 is CASSPGLAGGSGTDTQYF. The CDR3, as DNA: TGTGCCAGCAGCCCCGGACTAGCGGGGGGGTCTGGCACAGATACGCAGTATTTT.

This clone was seen a single time. The rearrangement links TRBV5-4 to TRBJ1-1; D call uncertain. CDR1 is SGHNT and CDR2 is YYREEE in the germline V gene (reference sequence). V gave up 8 bases and J gave up 1 base, with 21 bases separating them. This CDR3 has 16 amino acids. CDR3 DNA: TGTGCCAGTAGCCCGCGACTGAAGACGGGGAACACTGAAGCTTTCTTT. This encodes CASSPRLKTGNTEAFF.

This clone was seen more than once but under ten times. This sequence joins TRBV19 and TRBJ1-2, with D possibly matching TRBD1 (5 bases). Germline V gives CDR1 LNHDA, CDR2 SQIVND (reference sequence). CDR3 size: 15 residues. With 7 bases removed from V and 4 bases from J, the gap between germline ends came to 19 bases. The CDR3 sequence is CASTSSGRGVYGYTF. CDR3 in DNA: TGTGCCAGTACTTCCTCCGGGAGAGGGGTCTATGGCTACACCTTC.

The chain couples TRBV7-2 to TRBJ1-1; 12 positions agree with TRBD1. CDR1 is SGHTA, CDR2 FQGNSA, per germline. The CDR3 extends over 15 amino acids. J lost 7 bases, V lost 5 bases, and 8 bases had no gene match. CDR3 sequence: CASSTRDRGRGEAFF. The CDR3 region has the DNA TGTGCCAGCAGCACCCGGGACAGGGGGCGAGGTGAAGCTTTCTTT.

V usage is TRBV7-2 and J usage is TRBJ1-6; D is unresolved. The CDR3 has 15 amino acids. CDR1 SGHTA and CDR2 FQGNSA come from the germline V gene. V was clipped by 3 bases and J by 0 bases, with 6 bases between them. The CDR3 reads CASSFRSSYNSPLHF. CDR3 in DNA: TGTGCCAGCAGCTTTAGGAGCTCCTATAATTCACCCCTCCACTTT.

The rearrangement joins TRBV5-6 to TRBJ1-2; no reliable D call. Germline V CDR1 and CDR2: SGHDT, YYEEEE. The CDR3 consists of 15 residues. V was pared by 0 bases and J by 2 bases, with 11 bases between. The chain's CDR3 is CASSLAGITNYGYTF. The CDR3 nucleotides read TGTGCCAGCAGCTTGGCGGGAATTACGAACTATGGCTACACCTTC.

This chain joins TRBV19 and TRBJ1-2; D is possibly TRBD1 (6 bases). The V end lost 5 bases, the J end lost 4 bases, and 14 bases lay between the germline ends. The CDR3 sequence is 14 residues long. Germline-derived CDR1 and CDR2 are LNHDA and SQIVND (reference sequence). Here the CDR3 reads CASSSDQGSYGYTF. The CDR3 bases are TGTGCCAGTAGTTCTGATCAGGGGAGCTATGGCTACACCTTC.

The chain carries TRBV12-5 and TRBJ2-1; 9 nucleotides match TRBD1. This CDR3 has 15 residues. Germline V gene data show CDR1 as LGHNT and CDR2 as FRNRAP. Trimming removed 4 bases from V and 5 bases from J; junction bases left unmatched: 6. This CDR3 reads CASGWTTGGNNEQFF. The CDR3 bases are TGTGCTAGTGGTTGGACAACAGGGGGCAACAATGAGCAGTTCTTC.

The chain couples TRBV29-1 to TRBJ2-7; 8 bases are a match to TRBD2. The CDR3 runs 14 residues. Per germline, CDR1 SQVTM and CDR2 ANQGSEA. J lost 4 bases, V lost 5 bases, and 10 bases had no gene match. CDR3 sequence (DNA): TGCAGCGTTCAATCCAGGACTAGCCGGTACGAGCAGTACTTC. The encoded protein is CSVQSRTSRYEQYF.

The chain uses TRBV28 and TRBJ2-5; D ambiguous. Looked up from germline, CDR1 is MDHEN and CDR2 is SYDVKM. This CDR3 is 14 amino acids long. Between the trimmed V and J ends, which lost 3 bases and 2 bases, there was a span of 10 bases. Here the CDR3 DNA reads TGTGCCAGCAGTTTTAGTCGGGTGCAAGAGACCCAGTACTTC. Its protein is CASSFSRVQETQYF.

The CDR3 here is CASLRTGDEQFF. The CDR3 nucleotides are TGTGCCAGCCTTAGGACTGGGGATGAGCAGTTCTTC. This chain links TRBV2 with TRBJ2-1, with D perhaps matching TRBD2 (5 bases). Trimming stripped 8 bases from V and 8 bases from J, with 13 bases between. Per the germline V gene, CDR1 is SNHLY and CDR2 is FYNNEI. The CDR3 contains 12 residues. The complete variable domain, with remaining parts taken from reference TRBV2 and TRBJ2-1, reads EPEVTQTPSHQVTQMGQEVILRCVPISNHLYFYWYRQILGQKVEFLVSFYNNEISEKSEIFDDQFSVERPDGSNFTLKIRSTKLEDSAMYFCASLRTGDEQFFGPGTRLTVL.

The chain is built from TRBV5-5 and TRBJ2-1; 8 bases match TRBD1. The CDR3 sequence is 15 residues long. V shed 1 base and J 4 bases; nucleotides not matched to a gene: 4. Germline CDR1 reads SGHKS; CDR2 reads YYEKEE (reference sequence). The CDR3 here is CASSLQGAKYNEQFF. In DNA form, the CDR3 reads TGTGCCAGCAGCTTGCAGGGGGCTAAATACAATGAGCAGTTCTTC.

The chain combines TRBV2 with TRBJ2-5, with a weak D call TRBD1 (5 bases). V was cut by 5 bases and J by 5 bases, with 9 bases left in between. The CDR3 consists of 12 residues. Germline loops: CDR1 SNHLY, CDR2 FYNNEI. The CDR3: CASSQGPETQYF. In DNA form, the CDR3 reads TGTGCCAGCAGTCAGGGCCCCGAGACCCAGTACTTC.

The V and J genes are TRBV18 and TRBJ2-1; 7 bases line up with TRBD1. V trimming: 1 base; J trimming: 6 bases; junction bases outside the gene matches: 3. Germline V CDR1 and CDR2: KGHSH, LQKENI. CDR3 length equals 14 residues. CDR3 region: CASSPRTGINEQFF. The CDR3 DNA is TGTGCCAGCTCACCACGGACAGGCATCAATGAGCAGTTCTTC.

V is TRBV4-3 and J is TRBJ1-4, with TRBD1 identical over 7 bases. CDR1 and CDR2 from the germline V gene are LGHNA and YSLEER. With V trimmed by 4 bases and J by 6 bases, 5 bases remained unmatched. The CDR3 runs 14 residues. DNA of the CDR3: TGCGCCAGCAGCCCGATAACAGGGGATGAAAAACTGTTTTTT. It translates to CASSPITGDEKLFF.

The gene calls are TRBV12-5 and TRBJ2-5; D is unclear. Trimming took off 0 bases at V and 5 bases at J, with 7 bases between the two ends. Germline V gives CDR1 LGHNT, CDR2 FRNRAP. CDR3 length equals 13 residues. CDR3 coding DNA: TGTGCTAGTGGTTTGGTGGCCGGGGAGACCCAGTACTTC. Protein sequence: CASGLVAGETQYF.

This clone was detected once. The rearrangement uses TRBV9 and TRBJ2-2; 14 bases fit TRBD2. Trimming cost V 4 bases and J 2 bases; bases outside gene matches: 13. Germline V gene data show CDR1 as SGDLS and CDR2 as YYNGEE. The CDR3 has 20 residues. CDR3 nucleotide sequence: TGTGCCAGCAGCCCGAGATGGGGGACTAGCGGGGGATTAAACACCGGGGAGCTGTTTTTT. Translation: CASSPRWGTSGGLNTGELFF.